The TCR beta chain under discussion was sequenced for a study of cytomegalovirus exposure and HLA in healthy donors. The PCR employed 60 Vbeta primers together with 13 Jbeta primers. Sequenced by immunoSEQ multiplex PCR; TCRdb stores in-frame clones only, minus some. Here the sample spans 150,000 to 200,000 clones, roughly 13% being singletons. Trimming removed 10 bases at V and 0 bases at J, with 13 bases between. CDR3 length equals 15 residues. This clone was seen a handful of times. This sequence originates from a man aged 50-59 years in good health and CMV-seropositive. Sequenced: PBMCs. This rearrangement joins TRBV23-1 to TRBJ1-6; D is unclear. TRBV23-1 counts as an open reading frame of uncertain function. The CDR3 sequence is CATAHPSSYNSPLHF. Here the CDR3 DNA reads TGCGCCACCGCCCATCCGAGCTCCTATAATTCACCCCTCCACTTT.